Below are 4 T cell receptor beta chains sequenced from a single sample in a study of cytomegalovirus exposure and HLA in healthy donors. A multiplex PCR was run with 60 Vbeta primers and 13 Jbeta primers. Profiling relied on immunoSEQ multiplex PCR, and the TCRdb table lists in-frame clones only, not all of them. The sample carries roughly 100,000 clones, 82% recorded once. Sequenced material: PBMCs. These TCRs come from a man in his fifties or sixties in good health and CMV-seronegative.

The chain carries TRBV11-2 and TRBJ2-1; 8 bases match TRBD2. The CDR3 consists of 15 residues. V was clipped by 3 bases and J by 7 bases; unmatched bases: 8. Germline assignment: CDR1 SGHAT and CDR2 FQNNGV. The CDR3 DNA reads as TGTGCCAGCAGCTTCGATGGCGGGAGGACGAATGAGCAGTTCTTC. This encodes CASSFDGGRTNEQFF.

The rearrangement joins TRBV5-1 to TRBJ1-3; maybe TRBD1 (5 bases). CDR3 length: 15 amino acids. Germline CDR1 and CDR2: SGHRS and YFSETQ. V was clipped by 0 bases and J by 0 bases, with 7 bases between them. CDR3 bases: TGCGCCAGCAGCTTGGGGGGCGCCTCTGGAAACACCATATATTTT. Amino acid sequence: CASSLGGASGNTIYF.

This clone appeared a few times. Germline is not matched at one junction end, which may reflect a read error. V usage is TRBV7-7 and J usage is TRBJ2-5, with a possible D match to TRBD1 (5 bases). From germline, CDR1 is SSHAT and CDR2 FNYEAQ (reference sequence). The CDR3 is 17 amino acids. The CDR3 spells CASSPEEGHYYPETQYF. CDR3 DNA sequence: TGTGCTAGCAGCCCTGAGGAAGGACACTACTACCCGGAGACCCAGTACTTC.

This rearrangement joins TRBV5-1 to TRBJ2-5; TRBD2 aligns across 7 bases. The J call is uncertain, as TRBJ2-7 better fits the DNA end. The CDR3 totals 14 residues. Germline loops: CDR1 SGHRS, CDR2 YFSETQ. DNA for the CDR3: TGCGCCAGCAGCCCGCCGGGGGGTACCTACGAGCAGTACTTC. Its protein product is CASSPPGGTYEQYF.